This is a list of T cell receptor beta chains from one sample in a study of technical replicates of blood from several donors. Data came from immunoSEQ multiplex PCR; TCRdb stores just in-frame clones and leaves some out. The sample holds approximately 100,000 clones, more than 90% seen once. Material: T cells isolated from PBMCs. The receptors come from a human donor in good health. CDR3s include the opening cysteine and the closing phenylalanine or tryptophan. A D gene is named only where the DNA matches it firmly. Expanded clones get a size class; other rows say once, few or many, or leave the size out.

len,d_gene,j_gene,abundance,v_gene,CDR3nt,CDR3aa
13,-,TRBJ1-5,-,TRBV6-5,TGTGCCAGCAGTTACCGTAGCAATCAGCCCCAGCATTTT,CASSYRSNQPQHF
15,-,TRBJ1-2,-,TRBV29-1,TGCAGCGTTGAAGATCTGCTCGGGGGGCTTGGTGGCTACACCTTC,CSVEDLLGGLGGYTF
14,-,TRBJ1-1,-,TRBV28,TGTGCCAGCACTCCCGGGGGGCAGCTCACTGAAGCTTTCTTT,CASTPGGQLTEAFF
15,TRBD1,TRBJ1-1,-,TRBV7-2,TGTGCCAGCAGCCGGGACAGGATGGAGAACACTGAAGCTTTCTTT,CASSRDRMENTEAFF
15,-,TRBJ2-1,-,TRBV27,TGTGCCAGCAGCCGCCAGGGGAACGTTAACAATGAGCAGTTCTTC,CASSRQGNVNNEQFF
14,TRBD2,TRBJ2-7,-,TRBV4-1,TGCGCCAGCAGCCCCGTACTAGCGGGATACGAGCAGTACTTC,CASSPVLAGYEQYF
14,TRBD1,TRBJ1-5,-,TRBV18,TGTGCCAGCTCAGTATTACAGGGGAATCAGCCCCAGCATTTT,CASSVLQGNQPQHF
14,TRBD1,TRBJ2-1,-,TRBV6-6,TGTGCCACCATGGCGGGACAGGGATACAATGAGCAGTTCTTC,CATMAGQGYNEQFF
13,-,TRBJ1-6,few,TRBV6-1,TGTGCCAGCAGTGCGCCTGGAGGTTCACCCCTCCACTTT,CASSAPGGSPLHF
13,-,TRBJ1-1,-,TRBV6-1,TGTGCCAGCAGTGAAGTGGGACAAAACGAAGCTTTCTTT,CASSEVGQNEAFF
16,TRBD2,TRBJ2-1,-,TRBV29-1,TGCAGCGTTGCGGGACAGAGGACTAGCGGGAGGCATGAGCAGTTCTTC,CSVAGQRTSGRHEQFF
13,-,TRBJ1-5,-,TRBV10-3,TGTGCCGCCACAAATAATAGCAATCAGCCCCAGCATTTT,CAATNNSNQPQHF
14,-,TRBJ2-7,once,TRBV6-5,TGTGCCAGCAGTTACTCTCTGAAGGGGTACGAGCAGTACTTC,CASSYSLKGYEQYF
15,-,TRBJ2-3,-,TRBV4-1,TGCGCCAGCAGCCAAGATGGGACTTTCACAGATACGCAGTATTTT,CASSQDGTFTDTQYF
13,-,TRBJ1-1,few,TRBV19,TGTGCCAGTGAACAGAATATGAACACTGAAGCTTTCTTT,CASEQNMNTEAFF
14,TRBD2,TRBJ2-7,once,TRBV28,TGTGCCAGCAGTTCTAGCGGGACCCCACTCGAGCAGTACTTC,CASSSSGTPLEQYF
17,-,TRBJ1-1,-,TRBV2,TGTGCCAGCAGTGAAGCAGCCTCGGGACAACTGAACACTGAAGCTTTCTTT,CASSEAASGQLNTEAFF
15,-,TRBJ1-1,-,TRBV6-5,TGTGCCAGCAGCCTACGGGGAGGGAGGGGTACTGAAGCTTTCTTT,CASSLRGGRGTEAFF
17,TRBD1,TRBJ2-1,-,TRBV4-1,TGCGCCAGCAGCCAAGGCGGGGGACAGGGGTTCCACAATGAGCAGTTCTTC,CASSQGGGQGFHNEQFF
11,-,TRBJ1-1,-,TRBV5-1,TGCGCCAGCAGCTCGGACAGTGAAGCTTTCTTT,CASSSDSEAFF
17,TRBD1,TRBJ1-3,-,TRBV19,TGTGCCAGTAGTATAATCCCGACAGGGGCTCTCGGAAACACCATATATTTT,CASSIIPTGALGNTIYF
15,TRBD2,TRBJ2-7,-,TRBV14,TGTGCCAGCAGCCAAAATAGCGGGAGGCCCTTGAAGCAGTACTTC,CASSQNSGRPLKQYF
18,TRBD2,TRBJ2-1,-,TRBV11-2,TGTGCCAGCAGCTTAACCTCACTAGCGGGGCGAAGGATCAATGAGCAGTTCTTC,CASSLTSLAGRRINEQFF
15,-,TRBJ1-4,-,TRBV19,TGTGCCAGTAGTATCCGGCAGGGAAATAATGAAAAACTGTTTTTT,CASSIRQGNNEKLFF
15,-,TRBJ2-1,-,TRBV5-1,TGCGCCAGCAGCTTGGCTGGCGGGAACGGCAATGAGCAGTTCTTC,CASSLAGGNGNEQFF
17,TRBD1,TRBJ1-6,once,TRBV30,TGTGCCTGGAGTGTACGAGCTACAGGGGTTCTCAATTCACCCCTCCACTTT,CAWSVRATGVLNSPLHF
15,-,TRBJ2-5,-,TRBV6-1,TGTGCCAGCAGTGACGGCGGACTAACCCAAGAGACCCAGTACTTC,CASSDGGLTQETQYF
14,-,TRBJ1-2,-,TRBV19,TGTGCCAGTAGTATCGCGGGGGGCGCTTATGGCTACACCTTC,CASSIAGGAYGYTF
13,TRBD1,TRBJ1-5,-,TRBV5-5,TGTGCCAGCAGCCGCCAGGGGGACCAGCCCCAGCATTTT,CASSRQGDQPQHF
15,-,TRBJ2-1,-,TRBV29-1,TGCAGCGTTGGCCGGAGGGTTAAGGATTCGAATGAGCAGTTCTTC,CSVGRRVKDSNEQFF
11,-,TRBJ1-2,-,TRBV18,TGTGCCAGCTCACGGGGGGAAGGCTACACCTTC,CASSRGEGYTF
15,TRBD1,TRBJ1-2,-,TRBV18,TGTGCCAGCTCCCCCTTGGGACAGGGTGAGGAAGGCTACACCTTC,CASSPLGQGEEGYTF
13,-,TRBJ2-5,-,TRBV5-1,TGCGCCAGCAGCTTCACAGGGCAGGAGACCCAGTACTTC,CASSFTGQETQYF
16,-,TRBJ2-3,-,TRBV5-1,TGCGCCAGCAGCTTGGTCTTACTTTCTACCACAGATACGCAGTATTTT,CASSLVLLSTTDTQYF
14,TRBD1,TRBJ2-5,-,TRBV5-4,TGTGCCAGCAGCTTCCAGGGGGCGGTGGAGACCCAGTACTTC,CASSFQGAVETQYF
14,TRBD1,TRBJ1-2,-,TRBV27,TGTGCCAGCAGTCCTTCGACAGGGGCCTATGGCTACACCTTC,CASSPSTGAYGYTF
15,TRBD1,TRBJ1-2,-,TRBV5-1,TGCGCCAGCAGCAGAACAGGGGGAGATGTAGGTGGCTACACCTTC,CASSRTGGDVGGYTF
15,-,TRBJ2-2,-,TRBV5-6,TGTGCCAGCAGCTTATTGGGGAGAACCACCGGGGAGCTGTTTTTT,CASSLLGRTTGELFF
16,TRBD2,TRBJ2-7,-,TRBV12-5,TGTGCTAGTGCCCGACTAGCGGGGGCGCGTGTCGACGAGCAGTACTTC,CASARLAGARVDEQYF
12,-,TRBJ1-5,-,TRBV10-1,TGCGCCAGCAGTGAGGAGATTCAGCCCCAGCATTTT,CASSEEIQPQHF
16,TRBD2,TRBJ2-7,-,TRBV27,TGTGCCAGCAGTTCAACTCGGAGACTAGCGGACTACGAGCAGTACTTC,CASSSTRRLADYEQYF
13,-,TRBJ2-3,-,TRBV4-1,TGCGCCAGCAGCCTAACTAATTTGGATACGCAGTATTTT,CASSLTNLDTQYF
14,TRBD1,TRBJ2-2,once,TRBV30,TGTGCCTGGACCAGACAGGGGGCTGTCGGGGAGCTGTTTTTT,CAWTRQGAVGELFF
15,-,TRBJ1-2,once,TRBV12-2,TGTGCAAGTCGCTTAGAGAGGACAGGATTCTATGGCTACACCTTC,CASRLERTGFYGYTF
15,TRBD2,TRBJ2-5,-,TRBV5-4,TGTGCCAGCAGCCCGCGGGGGGGAGGTTTCGAGACCCAGTACTTC,CASSPRGGGFETQYF
12,-,TRBJ2-7,-,TRBV5-4,TGTGCCAGCAGCCTCTACCGGGACGAGCAGTACTTC,CASSLYRDEQYF
15,TRBD2,TRBJ2-3,-,TRBV2,TGTGCCAGCAGACTAGCGGGAGGGCTCGCAGATACGCAGTATTTT,CASRLAGGLADTQYF
13,-,TRBJ2-1,once,TRBV7-9,TGTGCCAGCAGCACCTATCCCCGGGGTGAGCAGTTCTTC,CASSTYPRGEQFF
12,-,TRBJ1-1,few,TRBV4-2,TGTGCCAGCAGCCAAGATCAGCCAGGAGCTTTCTTT,CASSQDQPGAFF
13,-,TRBJ2-7,-,TRBV5-1,TGCGCCAGCAGCTTGGTGGCGGACTACGAGCAGTACTTC,CASSLVADYEQYF
15,-,TRBJ1-4,-,TRBV9,TGTGCCAGCAGCGCGGGAGGGTTGGGCAATGAAAAACTGTTTTTT,CASSAGGLGNEKLFF
12,-,TRBJ1-1,few,TRBV6-6,TGTGCCAGCAGTCGAGCGTCAGGGGAAGCTTTCTTT,CASSRASGEAFF
15,TRBD1,TRBJ2-2,-,TRBV5-8,TGTGCCAGCAGCCCCGGGACAGGGAAAACCGGGGAGCTGTTTTTT,CASSPGTGKTGELFF